A selection of T cell receptor beta chains follows, all from one sample in a study of beta chain features in type 1 diabetes. Generated by immunoSEQ multiplex PCR, the TCRdb table keeps only in-frame clones and is missing some. The sample has around 250,000 clones; 12% to 15% are singletons. The sample was naive CD4+ T cells from blood. These receptors all come from a woman aged 40 to 50 in good health. CDR3s include the opening cysteine and the closing phenylalanine or tryptophan. D genes are given only for firm matches. Expanded clones are given a class, and other clones once, few, many or no size at all.

v_gene	d_gene	abundance	j_gene	CDR3nt	CDR3aa
TRBV29-1	TRBD1	.	TRBJ1-1	TGCAGCGTTGAAGATAGGAGGGGGCCAACGGTGGTAATGAACACTGAAGCTTTCTTT	CSVEDRRGPTVVMNTEAFF
TRBV10-2	.	.	TRBJ2-1	TGCGCCAGCAGTGAGTCGAAGGGACTCACCTACAATGAGCAGTTCTTC	CASSESKGLTYNEQFF
TRBV6-5	.	few	TRBJ1-1	TGTGCCAGCACTCCCCCCGGGGTACCGAACACTGAAGCTTTCTTT	CASTPPGVPNTEAFF
TRBV4-3	TRBD1	.	TRBJ2-3	TGCGCCAGCAGTCCGGGACAGGGTTTATTGGATACGCAGTATTTT	CASSPGQGLLDTQYF
TRBV6-6	TRBD1	few	TRBJ1-5	TGTGCCAGCAAAACCACAGGGGGCAGGAATCAGCCCCAGCATTTT	CASKTTGGRNQPQHF
TRBV5-1	TRBD2	.	TRBJ2-5	TGCGCCAGCTCCCTAGGGACTAACCAAGAGACCCAGTACTTC	CASSLGTNQETQYF
TRBV11-2	.	few	TRBJ1-1	TGTGCCAGCAGCTCGGACTTGAACACTGAAGCTTTCTTT	CASSSDLNTEAFF
TRBV5-5	TRBD2	.	TRBJ2-2	TGTGCCAGCAGCACCCTAGGGACTAGCGGGGGGGAGCTGTTTTTT	CASSTLGTSGGELFF
TRBV11-2	.	few	TRBJ2-6	TGTGCCAGCAACTTGGCAGGGCGTTCTACCTCTGGGGCCAACGTCCTGACTTTC	CASNLAGRSTSGANVLTF
TRBV5-1	.	.	TRBJ2-2	TGCGCCAGCAGCTTGGCCGGAGGGTTCACCGGGGAGCTGTTTTTT	CASSLAGGFTGELFF
TRBV5-1	TRBD1	.	TRBJ2-2	TGCGCCAGCAGCTCCCGGACAGGGGGCTCTAACACCGGGGAGCTGTTTTTT	CASSSRTGGSNTGELFF
TRBV5-1	.	.	TRBJ1-3	TGCGCCAGCAGCTTGGGAGACACATCCGCACCTGGAAACACCATATATTTT	CASSLGDTSAPGNTIYF